This T cell receptor (beta chain) was retrieved from a study of shared clonotypes between healthy human individuals. Broader study findings: When compared with the clonotypes that were shared by all four sorted-subset donors, the non-shared clonotypes turned out to have lower generation probabilities. Across subsets, estimated richness was generally greater for naive than for memory populations. Clonotype sharing across several donors was observed for about 5.2% of naive CD4 clonotypes.

Sequencing was performed with immunoSEQ multiplex PCR; in TCRdb, only in-frame clones are kept and a portion is missing. This sample has 2 million to 3 million clones, with about 92% found just once. It was into CD45RA+ naive and CD45RA-negative memory subsets that the CD4+ cells were split. CDR1 is SGDLS, CDR2 YYNGEE, per germline. This CDR3 comprises 16 residues. V lost 0 bases and J lost 0; bases outside the gene matches: 4. As for this clone: Its antigen is still unknown. Other DNA sequences in the same sample also yield this CDR3.

Input material: naive CD4+ T cells sorted from blood. Subset defined: CD45RA+ positively selected. This receptor was obtained from a man aged 18 to 30 in good health. The genes are TRBV9 and TRBJ2-3, with 7 bases identical to TRBD2. The CDR3 DNA follows: TGTGCCAGCAGCGTAGCTTGGCGGGGGAGCACAGATACGCAGTATTTT. Its protein is CASSVAWRGSTDTQYF.